Listed here are 26 T cell receptor beta chains from one sample, sequenced in a study of monozygotic twins with inflammatory bowel disease. From its re-call of the 5' RACE reads, TCRdb lists each CDR3 protein once, without DNA. The sample has 400,000 or so distinct CDR3 sequences, and its top ten clones hold 2% to 3%. The sample taken for sequencing was blood. The receptors here all came from a human donor with ulcerative colitis or Crohn's disease, or a healthy co-twin of an affected twin (not recorded which).

The chain joins TRBV5-1 to TRBJ2-1. The germline CDR1 and CDR2 sequences are SGHRS and YFSETQ. This CDR3 comprises 15 residues. The CDR3 protein is CASSWDSSDFREQFF.

V gene TRBV20-1 combines with J gene TRBJ2-7. This CDR3 region has 13 residues. Germline V lookup: CDR1 DFQATT, CDR2 SNEGSKA (reference sequence). CDR3 amino acids: CSARSAGPYEQYF.

This chain connects TRBV12-3 or TRBV12-4 to TRBJ2-3; with no DNA, the TCRdb D assignment of TRBD1 cannot be verified. The CDR3 loop spans 13 amino acids. CDR3 sequence reads: CASIPGSTGTQYF.

This chain links TRBV29-1 with TRBJ2-1. Germline V gene sequence: CDR1 SQVTM, CDR2 ANQGSEA. The CDR3 spans 11 residues. This CDR3 reads CSVARNNEQFF.

The chain links TRBV19 to TRBJ1-2. The CDR3 loop spans 14 amino acids. Germline V lookup: CDR1 LNHDA, CDR2 SQIVND (reference sequence). This CDR3 is CASRGWMSNDGYTF.

The chain employs TRBV15 and TRBJ1-1; TCRdb gives TRBD1 as the D gene, but with no DNA this cannot be confirmed. This CDR3 has 15 residues. Germline assignment: CDR1 LNHNV and CDR2 YYDKDF (reference sequence). The chain's CDR3 is CATSDLRQGSPEAFF. Full variable domain (remainder filled in from reference TRBV15 and TRBJ1-1): DAMVIQNPRYQVTQFGKPVTLSCSQTLNHNVMYWYQQKSSQAPKLLFHYYDKDFNNEADTPDNFQSRRPNTSFCFLDIRSPGLGDTAMYLCATSDLRQGSPEAFFGQGTRLTVV.

The rearrangement joins TRBV18 to TRBJ2-1. Germline V CDR1 and CDR2: KGHSH, LQKENI. The CDR3 loop spans 15 amino acids. The CDR3 sequence: CASSPPVQIPNEQFF. Filled out from reference TRBV18 and TRBJ2-1, the complete variable domain reads NAGVMQNPRHLVRRRGQEARLRCSPMKGHSHVYWYRQLPEEGLKFMVYLQKENIIDESGMPKERFSAEFPKEGPSILRIQQVVRGDSAAYFCASSPPVQIPNEQFFGPGTRLTVL.

The J gene is TRBJ1-2, the V gene TRBV18. Germline V gene lookup returns CDR1 KGHSH and CDR2 LQKENI. The CDR3 is made up of 16 amino acids. The CDR3 sequence is CASSPLESSSLGGYTF.

J is TRBJ2-7 and V is TRBV20-1; there is no DNA to check the TCRdb D call of TRBD2. Germline-derived CDR1 and CDR2 are DFQATT and SNEGSKA (reference sequence). The CDR3 consists of 15 residues. CDR3 amino acids: CSARAPPGVAYEQYF.

The chain employs TRBV30 and TRBJ2-1; TCRdb's D call of TRBD1 is untestable without DNA. The CDR3 is made up of 13 amino acids. Germline loops: CDR1 GTSNPN, CDR2 SVGIG (reference sequence). CDR3 loop: CASQDNSYNGQFF.

V usage is TRBV6-5 and J usage is TRBJ2-1; no DNA is available, so the TRBD1 call from TCRdb remains unchecked. The CDR3 covers 12 residues. Germline V gives CDR1 MNHEY, CDR2 SVGAGI. The CDR3: CASSRAGNEQFF.

CDR3 in amino acids: CASSRADREITEAFF. The V call is TRBV4-2, the J call TRBJ1-1; absent DNA, TCRdb's TRBD1 call cannot be checked. The CDR3 spans 15 residues. Germline V CDR1 and CDR2: LGHNA, YNFKEQ.

This chain links TRBV6-5 with TRBJ2-1; TCRdb lists TRBD2, though no DNA is available to test this call. CDR3 length: 15 residues. Germline V lookup: CDR1 MNHEY, CDR2 SVGAGI. This chain's CDR3 is CASSYGAGGMGSEFF.

The chain recombines TRBV18 with TRBJ1-4. CDR1 KGHSH and CDR2 LQKENI come from the germline V gene. There are 14 residues in the CDR3. The CDR3 region is CASSRGGEAEKLFF.

The chain employs TRBV6-1 and TRBJ2-3. Germline loops: CDR1 MNHNS, CDR2 SASEGT. There are 13 residues in the CDR3. CDR3 sequence reads: CASSERALDTQYF.

The V and J genes are TRBV7-2 and TRBJ1-5; TCRdb's D call, TRBD1, is unchecked because there is no DNA. CDR1 and CDR2 from the germline V gene are SGHTA and FQGNSA. CDR3 size: 17 residues. CDR3 sequence reads: CASSLDPLQVSNQPQHF.

The rearrangement links TRBV6-1 to TRBJ2-6; TCRdb outputs TRBD1, but without DNA this stays unchecked. Germline CDR1 is MNHNS and CDR2 is SASEGT. This CDR3 has 17 amino acids. CDR3 loop: CASITTTGKPGANVLTF.

The chain joins TRBV18 to TRBJ2-2; checking the TCRdb D call of TRBD1 is not possible without DNA. The CDR3 runs to 14 residues. Germline assignment: CDR1 KGHSH and CDR2 LQKENI. The CDR3 protein is CASSPGANTGELFF.

The genes are TRBV3-1 and TRBJ2-5. The CDR3 totals 13 residues. Germline assignment: CDR1 LGHDT and CDR2 YNNKEL (reference sequence). The CDR3 sequence: CASSQGRRETQYF.

The J gene is TRBJ2-5, the V gene TRBV7-3; TCRdb indicates TRBD2, and absent DNA this call remains unverified. There are 15 residues in the CDR3. Germline CDR1 and CDR2: SGHTA and FQGTGA. The CDR3 here is CASSLDSGNQETQYF.

The V and J genes are TRBV7-2 and TRBJ1-2; TCRdb outputs TRBD1, but without DNA this stays unchecked. This CDR3 contains 14 residues. The germline gives CDR1 SGHTA, CDR2 FQGNSA. The CDR3 loop reads CASSYRQGESGYTF. The full variable domain, with the rest looked up from reference TRBV7-2 and TRBJ1-2, is GAGVSQSPSNKVTEKGKDVELRCDPISGHTALYWYRQSLGQGLEFLIYFQGNSAPDKSGLPSDRFSAERTGGSVSTLTIQRTQQEDSAVYLCASSYRQGESGYTFGSGTRLTVV.

V is TRBV29-1 and J is TRBJ2-3. The germline CDR1 and CDR2 sequences are SQVTM and ANQGSEA. This CDR3 comprises 11 residues. CDR3 sequence reads: CSVRRTDTQYF.

The chain uses TRBV7-2 and TRBJ1-2; TCRdb gives TRBD1 as the D gene, but with no DNA this cannot be confirmed. Germline V gene sequence: CDR1 SGHTA, CDR2 FQGNSA. The CDR3 runs to 15 residues. The CDR3 loop reads CASSPSSGDYYGYTF.

This rearrangement joins TRBV4-1 to TRBJ2-1; the TCRdb call, TRBD1, lacks DNA for checking. Germline V CDR1 and CDR2: MGHRA, YSYEKL. The CDR3 is 15 amino acids. The CDR3 loop is CASSQDKLSSYEQFF.

V and J are TRBV20-1 and TRBJ1-5; the TCRdb D gene call, TRBD1, has no DNA to confirm it. This CDR3 has 11 residues. Germline loops: CDR1 DFQATT, CDR2 SNEGSKA (reference sequence). CDR3 in amino acids: CSASGLGTQHF.

The chain recombines TRBV6-2 or TRBV6-3 with TRBJ2-2. This CDR3 comprises 14 residues. CDR1 is MNHEY and CDR2 is SVGEGT in the germline V gene. The CDR3 loop is CASSYPTHPGELFF.